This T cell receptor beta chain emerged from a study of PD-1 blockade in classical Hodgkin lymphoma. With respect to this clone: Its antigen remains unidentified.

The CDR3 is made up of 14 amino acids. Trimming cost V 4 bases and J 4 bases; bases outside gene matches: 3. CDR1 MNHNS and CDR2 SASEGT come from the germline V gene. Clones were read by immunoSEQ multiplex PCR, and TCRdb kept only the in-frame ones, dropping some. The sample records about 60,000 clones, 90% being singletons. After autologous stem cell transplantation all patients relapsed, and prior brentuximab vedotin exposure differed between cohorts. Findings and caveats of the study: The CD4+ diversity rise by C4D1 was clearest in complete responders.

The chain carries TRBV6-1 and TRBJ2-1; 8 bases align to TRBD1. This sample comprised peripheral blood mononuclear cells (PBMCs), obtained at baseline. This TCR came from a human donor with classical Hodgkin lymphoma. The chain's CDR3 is CASSGGTGYNEQFF. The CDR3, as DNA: TGTGCCAGCAGTGGGGGGACAGGTTACAATGAGCAGTTCTTC.